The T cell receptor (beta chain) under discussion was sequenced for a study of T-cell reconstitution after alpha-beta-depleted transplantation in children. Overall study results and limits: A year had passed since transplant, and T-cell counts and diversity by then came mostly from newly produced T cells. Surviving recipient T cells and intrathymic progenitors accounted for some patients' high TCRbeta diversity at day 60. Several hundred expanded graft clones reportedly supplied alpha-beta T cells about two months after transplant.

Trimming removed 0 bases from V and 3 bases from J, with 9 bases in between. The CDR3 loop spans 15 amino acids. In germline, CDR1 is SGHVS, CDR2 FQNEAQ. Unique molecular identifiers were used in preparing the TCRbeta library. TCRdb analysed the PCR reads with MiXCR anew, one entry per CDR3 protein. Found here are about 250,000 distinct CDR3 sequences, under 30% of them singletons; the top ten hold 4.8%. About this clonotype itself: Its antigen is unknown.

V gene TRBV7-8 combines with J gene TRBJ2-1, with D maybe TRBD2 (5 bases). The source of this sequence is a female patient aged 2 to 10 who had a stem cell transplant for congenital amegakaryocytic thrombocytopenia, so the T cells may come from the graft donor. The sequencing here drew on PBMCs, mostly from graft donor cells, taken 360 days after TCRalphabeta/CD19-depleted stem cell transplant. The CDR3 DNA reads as TGTGCCAGCAGCTTAGCGGGAGTGTTCTACAATGAGCAGTTCTTC. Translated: CASSLAGVFYNEQFF.